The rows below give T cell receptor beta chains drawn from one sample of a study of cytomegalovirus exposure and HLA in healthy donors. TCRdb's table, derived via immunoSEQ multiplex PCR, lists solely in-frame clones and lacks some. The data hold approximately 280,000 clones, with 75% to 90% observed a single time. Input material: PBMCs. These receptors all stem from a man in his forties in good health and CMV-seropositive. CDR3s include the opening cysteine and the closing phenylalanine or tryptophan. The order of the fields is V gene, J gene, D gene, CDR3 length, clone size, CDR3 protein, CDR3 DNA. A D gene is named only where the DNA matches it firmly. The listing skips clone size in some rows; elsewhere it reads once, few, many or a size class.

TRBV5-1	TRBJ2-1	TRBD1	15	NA	CASSFTGTGDNEQFF	TGCGCCAGCAGCTTTACCGGGACAGGGGACAATGAGCAGTTCTTC
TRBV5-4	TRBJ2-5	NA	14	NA	CASSEGPFGETQYF	TGTGCCAGCAGCGAGGGCCCCTTTGGAGAGACCCAGTACTTC
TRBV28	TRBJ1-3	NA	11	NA	CASRQGNTIYF	TGTGCCAGCAGGCAGGGAAACACCATATATTTT
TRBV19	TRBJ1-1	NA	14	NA	CASSITGRNTEAFF	TGTGCCAGTAGTATCACGGGGAGGAACACTGAAGCTTTCTTT
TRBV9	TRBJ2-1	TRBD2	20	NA	CASSVGTSGRRTRSYNEQFF	TGTGCCAGCAGCGTCGGGACTAGCGGGAGAAGAACGAGGTCCTACAATGAGCAGTTCTTC
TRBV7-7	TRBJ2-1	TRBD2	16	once	CASSLGLASSYNEQFF	TGTGCTAGCAGCTTAGGACTAGCGAGTTCCTACAATGAGCAGTTCTTC
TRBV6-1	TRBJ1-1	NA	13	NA	CASSRGTGTEAFF	TGTGCCAGCAGTCGGGGGACGGGCACTGAAGCTTTCTTT
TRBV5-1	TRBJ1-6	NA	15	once	CASSLGAGVNSPLHF	TGCGCCAGCAGCTTGGGGGCAGGGGTAAATTCACCCCTCCACTTT
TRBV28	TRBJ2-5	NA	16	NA	CASRFVAGGGQETQYF	TGTGCCAGCAGGTTTGTAGCTGGAGGAGGGCAAGAGACCCAGTACTTC
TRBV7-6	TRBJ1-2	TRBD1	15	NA	CASSTDRGQNYGYTF	TGTGCCAGCAGCACCGACAGGGGGCAGAACTATGGCTACACCTTC
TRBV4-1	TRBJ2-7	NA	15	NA	CASSQGPGGVYEQYF	TGCGCCAGCAGCCAGGGACCCGGCGGGGTCTACGAGCAGTACTTC
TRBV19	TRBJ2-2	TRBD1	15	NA	CASSLTGANIGELFF	TGTGCCAGTAGCCTCACAGGGGCGAACATCGGGGAGCTGTTTTTT
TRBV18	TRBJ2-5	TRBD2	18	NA	CASSPRLAGVNRAETQYF	TGTGCCAGCTCACCAAGGCTAGCGGGAGTGAATAGGGCAGAGACCCAGTACTTC
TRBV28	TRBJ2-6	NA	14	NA	CASSTTGQFNVLTF	TGTGCCAGCAGCACCACCGGACAGTTCAACGTCCTGACTTTC
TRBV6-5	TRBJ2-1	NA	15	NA	CASSPVDEGRDEQFF	TGTGCCAGCAGCCCCGTGGACGAGGGTCGGGATGAGCAGTTCTTC
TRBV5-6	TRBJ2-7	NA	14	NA	CASSLGQSSYEQYF	TGTGCCAGCAGCTTGGGACAGTCCTCCTACGAGCAGTACTTC
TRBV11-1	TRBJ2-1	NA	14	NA	CASSLPPRYNEQFF	TGTGCCAGCAGCTTACCCCCCCGTTACAATGAGCAGTTCTTC
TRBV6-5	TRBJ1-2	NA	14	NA	CASSYAPANYGYTF	TGTGCCAGCAGTTACGCGCCAGCGAACTATGGCTACACCTTC
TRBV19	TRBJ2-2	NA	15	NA	CASSMRDSHTGELFF	TGTGCCAGTAGTATGCGGGACTCACACACCGGGGAGCTGTTTTTT
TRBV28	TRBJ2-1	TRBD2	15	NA	CASSPLIAGLNEQFF	TGTGCCAGCAGTCCCTTGATAGCGGGACTCAATGAGCAGTTCTTC
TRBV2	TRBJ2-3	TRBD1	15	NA	CASTATGGTTDTQYF	TGTGCCAGCACCGCGACAGGGGGGACCACAGATACGCAGTATTTT
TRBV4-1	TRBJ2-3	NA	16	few	CASSLREGTSADTQYF	TGCGCCAGCAGTCTCAGAGAGGGGACAAGCGCAGATACGCAGTATTTT
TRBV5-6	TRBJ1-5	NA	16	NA	CASSFLGGRGNQPQHF	TGTGCCAGCAGCTTTCTTGGGGGCAGGGGAAATCAGCCCCAGCATTTT
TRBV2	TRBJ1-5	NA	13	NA	CASSGQINQPQHF	TGTGCCAGCAGTGGACAGATCAATCAGCCCCAGCATTTT
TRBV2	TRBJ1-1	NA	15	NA	CASSEPQRGHTEAFF	TGTGCCAGCAGTGAACCACAGCGAGGGCACACTGAAGCTTTCTTT
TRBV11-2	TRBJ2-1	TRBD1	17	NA	CASSLVGMTGGSGEQFF	TGTGCCAGCAGCTTAGTAGGAATGACAGGGGGCTCAGGTGAGCAGTTCTTC
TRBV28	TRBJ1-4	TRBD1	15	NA	CASSPAGTGNEKLFF	TGTGCCAGCAGTCCAGCCGGGACAGGGAATGAAAAACTGTTTTTT
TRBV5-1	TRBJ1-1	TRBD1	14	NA	CASNRQGPNTEAFF	TGCGCCAGCAACCGACAGGGCCCGAACACTGAAGCTTTCTTT
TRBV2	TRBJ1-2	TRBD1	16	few	CASSEGTGALNYGYTF	TGTGCCAGCAGTGAAGGGACAGGGGCACTTAACTATGGCTACACCTTC
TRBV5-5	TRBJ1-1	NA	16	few	CASSFALGRDATEAFF	TGTGCCAGCAGCTTTGCCCTGGGCAGGGATGCCACTGAAGCTTTCTTT
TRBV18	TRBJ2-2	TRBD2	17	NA	CASSPRGLAGNTGELFF	TGTGCCAGCTCACCACGGGGTCTAGCGGGTAACACCGGGGAGCTGTTTTTT
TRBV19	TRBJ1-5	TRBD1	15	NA	CASSISDRGNQPQHF	TGTGCCAGTAGTATTTCGGACAGGGGGAATCAGCCCCAGCATTTT
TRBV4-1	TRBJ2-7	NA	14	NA	CASSQVSGTYEQYF	TGCGCCAGCAGCCAAGTTAGCGGTACCTACGAGCAGTACTTC
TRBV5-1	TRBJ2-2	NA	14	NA	CASKLWGVTGELFF	TGCGCCAGCAAACTGTGGGGAGTCACCGGGGAGCTGTTTTTT
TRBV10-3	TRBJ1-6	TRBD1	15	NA	CAISDGQGAYSPLHF	TGTGCCATCAGTGACGGGCAGGGGGCGTATTCACCCCTCCACTTT
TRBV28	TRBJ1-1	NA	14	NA	CASSLQGWDTEAFF	TGTGCCAGCAGTTTACAGGGGTGGGACACTGAAGCTTTCTTT
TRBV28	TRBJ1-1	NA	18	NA	CASSLFPKTDSPNTEAFF	TGTGCCAGCAGTTTATTTCCGAAAACGGACAGCCCCAACACTGAAGCTTTCTTT
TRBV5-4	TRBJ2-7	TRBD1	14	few	CASSLGGQGDEQYF	TGTGCCAGCAGCTTGGGTGGACAGGGTGACGAGCAGTACTTC
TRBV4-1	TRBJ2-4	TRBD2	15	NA	CASSRDYLAKNIQYF	TGCGCCAGCAGCCGGGACTACCTAGCCAAAAACATTCAGTACTTC
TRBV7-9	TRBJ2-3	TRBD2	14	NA	CASRRLARTDTQYF	TGTGCCAGCAGGAGACTAGCGCGAACAGATACGCAGTATTTT
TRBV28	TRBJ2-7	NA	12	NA	CASSLVSYEQYF	TGTGCCAGCAGTTTGGTCAGCTACGAGCAGTACTTC
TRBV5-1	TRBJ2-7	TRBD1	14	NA	CASSLGQGPYEQYF	TGCGCCAGCAGCTTGGGACAGGGACCCTACGAGCAGTACTTC
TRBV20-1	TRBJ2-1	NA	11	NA	CSARAYNEQFF	TGCAGTGCTCGGGCCTACAATGAGCAGTTCTTC
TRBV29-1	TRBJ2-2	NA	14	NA	CSVGTAANTGELFF	TGCAGCGTTGGGACAGCCGCGAACACCGGGGAGCTGTTTTTT
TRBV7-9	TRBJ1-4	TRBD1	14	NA	CASSSGTGNEKLFF	TGTGCCAGCAGCTCCGGGACAGGGAATGAAAAACTGTTTTTT
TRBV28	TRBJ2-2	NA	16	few	CASSLMRVGGTGELFF	TGTGCCAGCAGTTTAATGCGGGTTGGTGGCACCGGGGAGCTGTTTTTT
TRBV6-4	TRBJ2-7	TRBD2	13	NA	CASARLAGREQYF	TGTGCCAGCGCCCGGCTAGCGGGACGCGAGCAGTACTTC
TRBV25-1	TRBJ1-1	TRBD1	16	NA	CASSGKGGQGLTEAFF	TGTGCCAGCAGCGGAAAAGGGGGACAGGGGCTAACTGAAGCTTTCTTT
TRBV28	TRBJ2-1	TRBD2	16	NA	CASSPAKAGGDNEQFF	TGTGCCAGCAGTCCAGCAAAAGCGGGAGGGGACAATGAGCAGTTCTTC
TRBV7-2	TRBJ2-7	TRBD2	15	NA	CASSFGLAGGYEQYF	TGTGCCAGCAGCTTTGGACTAGCGGGGGGCTACGAGCAGTACTTC
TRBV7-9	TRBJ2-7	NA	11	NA	CASSSDYEQYF	TGTGCCAGCAGCTCAGACTACGAGCAGTACTTC
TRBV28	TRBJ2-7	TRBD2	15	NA	CASSSSGPSSYEQYF	TGTGCCAGCAGTTCTAGCGGACCAAGCTCCTACGAGCAGTACTTC
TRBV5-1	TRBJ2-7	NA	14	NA	CASSLAGAAYEQYF	TGCGCCAGCAGCCTGGCAGGGGCGGCCTACGAGCAGTACTTC